The rows below give T cell receptor beta chains drawn from one sample of a study of blood T cell repertoires in COVID-19. Generated by immunoSEQ multiplex PCR, the TCRdb table keeps only in-frame clones and is missing some. Here the sample spans approximately 430,000 clones, just over 85% being singletons. Sequenced material: peripheral blood. Receptors originate from a woman younger than 45 with active or convalescent COVID-19. Both conserved end residues are part of each CDR3. Each record gives: J gene, V gene, D gene, clone size, CDR3 protein, CDR3 DNA. The D gene is left open where the match is weak. Clone size is stated in some rows and not others, as once, few, many or a class when expanded.

J: TRBJ2-1; V: TRBV5-1; D: TRBD2; size: once; CDR3: CASKSGGSELNEQFF; DNA: TGCGCCAGCAAATCGGGCGGGAGCGAGCTCAATGAGCAGTTCTTC
J: TRBJ2-7; V: TRBV5-1; D: TRBD1; size: .; CDR3: CASSAGTGNYEQYF; DNA: TGCGCCAGCAGCGCGGGGACAGGCAACTACGAGCAGTACTTC
J: TRBJ2-7; V: TRBV14; D: .; size: .; CDR3: CASSQQGGPYEQYF; DNA: TGTGCCAGCAGCCAACAGGGCGGCCCCTACGAGCAGTACTTC
J: TRBJ2-1; V: TRBV11-3; D: .; size: .; CDR3: CASSLAGELNEQFF; DNA: TGTGCCAGCAGCTTAGCGGGGGAGCTCAATGAGCAGTTCTTC
J: TRBJ1-1; V: TRBV5-1; D: TRBD1; size: few; CDR3: CASSLGGTGDTEAFF; DNA: TGCGCCAGCAGCTTGGGAGGGACAGGGGACACTGAAGCTTTCTTT
J: TRBJ1-6; V: TRBV2; D: TRBD1; size: .; CDR3: CASSRQGASPLHF; DNA: TGTGCCAGCAGCCGACAGGGGGCTTCACCCCTCCACTTT
J: TRBJ2-7; V: TRBV27; D: TRBD2; size: few; CDR3: CASSLYAGGPPEQYF; DNA: TGTGCCAGCAGTTTATATGCGGGAGGGCCGCCCGAGCAGTACTTC
J: TRBJ1-2; V: TRBV7-2; D: TRBD1; size: .; CDR3: CASSRDRVGYTF; DNA: TGTGCCAGCAGCCGGGACAGGGTTGGCTACACCTTC
J: TRBJ1-2; V: TRBV27; D: TRBD1; size: .; CDR3: CASSPTGAYGYTF; DNA: TGTGCCAGCAGTCCTACAGGGGCCTACGGCTACACCTTC
J: TRBJ2-3; V: TRBV7-2; D: TRBD2; size: .; CDR3: CASSSGLAGTSTDTQYF; DNA: TGTGCCAGCAGCTCGGGACTAGCGGGAACAAGCACAGATACGCAGTATTTT
J: TRBJ2-3; V: TRBV7-2; D: .; size: .; CDR3: CASSPWTARDTQYF; DNA: TGTGCCAGCAGCCCGTGGACAGCTCGAGATACGCAGTATTTT
J: TRBJ1-4; V: TRBV2; D: .; size: .; CDR3: CASTHSGGLFF; DNA: TGTGCCAGCACCCACAGCGGAGGACTGTTTTTT
J: TRBJ1-2; V: TRBV27; D: .; size: .; CDR3: CASSPRGLIHYGYTF; DNA: TGTGCCAGCAGTCCCCGGGGACTAATCCACTATGGCTACACCTTC
J: TRBJ1-4; V: TRBV27; D: TRBD1; size: .; CDR3: CASSAIPGQGDEKLFF; DNA: TGTGCCAGCAGTGCCATTCCGGGACAGGGCGATGAAAAACTGTTTTTT
J: TRBJ2-7; V: TRBV5-1; D: .; size: .; CDR3: CASSPDNYEQYF; DNA: TGCGCCAGCAGCCCGGACAACTACGAGCAGTACTTC
J: TRBJ2-7; V: TRBV30; D: TRBD2; size: .; CDR3: CAWSGGMRGGDSYKQYF; DNA: TGTGCCTGGAGTGGCGGTATGCGCGGGGGAGACTCCTACAAGCAGTACTTC
J: TRBJ1-5; V: TRBV18; D: .; size: .; CDR3: CASSPTTSGKNQPQHF; DNA: TGTGCCAGCTCGCCCACGACGTCCGGGAAGAATCAGCCCCAGCATTTT
J: TRBJ1-2; V: TRBV6-5; D: TRBD1; size: once; CDR3: CASRKMDRAYGYTF; DNA: TGTGCCAGCAGAAAAATGGACAGGGCCTATGGCTACACCTTC
J: TRBJ2-7; V: TRBV19; D: .; size: .; CDR3: CASSLGASGYEQYF; DNA: TGTGCCAGTAGTCTGGGGGCGAGCGGCTACGAGCAGTACTTC
J: TRBJ1-2; V: TRBV27; D: .; size: many; CDR3: CASGETINYGYTF; DNA: TGTGCCAGCGGGGAGACTATTAACTATGGCTACACCTTC
J: TRBJ2-1; V: TRBV6-1; D: .; size: .; CDR3: CASSEASEDNEQFF; DNA: TGTGCCAGCAGTGAAGCTAGCGAGGACAATGAGCAGTTCTTC
J: TRBJ2-1; V: TRBV5-4; D: .; size: .; CDR3: CASSLVGDEADEQFF; DNA: TGTGCCAGCAGCTTGGTAGGGGATGAGGCGGATGAGCAGTTCTTC
J: TRBJ2-1; V: TRBV7-9; D: .; size: .; CDR3: CASSWLTAPGYNEQFF; DNA: TGTGCCAGCAGCTGGTTGACTGCACCTGGCTACAATGAGCAGTTCTTC
J: TRBJ2-7; V: TRBV3-1/TRBV3-2; D: .; size: .; CDR3: CASSHSITSAYEQYF; DNA: TGTGCCAGCAGCCATTCTATAACTTCTGCCTACGAGCAGTACTTC
J: TRBJ2-3; V: TRBV11-2; D: TRBD2; size: .; CDR3: CASSPWTSFSTDTQYF; DNA: TGTGCCAGCAGCCCCTGGACTAGTTTTTCCACAGATACGCAGTATTTT
J: TRBJ1-1; V: TRBV12-3/TRBV12-4; D: .; size: .; CDR3: CASSSTEIEAFF; DNA: TGTGCCAGCAGCTCCACAGAGATTGAAGCTTTCTTT
J: TRBJ1-6; V: TRBV4-1; D: .; size: .; CDR3: CASSPPGEVSGSPLHF; DNA: TGCGCCAGCAGCCCCCCCGGGGAGGTTTCGGGTTCACCCCTCCACTTT
J: TRBJ2-5; V: TRBV6-5; D: TRBD2; size: .; CDR3: CASSRSGTSGETQYF; DNA: TGTGCCAGCAGCCGTTCCGGGACTAGCGGGGAGACCCAGTACTTC
J: TRBJ1-1; V: TRBV5-4; D: .; size: .; CDR3: CASSSLGKDEAFF; DNA: TGTGCCAGCAGCTCCCTCGGGAAAGATGAAGCTTTCTTT
J: TRBJ2-3; V: TRBV2; D: .; size: .; CDR3: CATEEDSTDTQYF; DNA: TGTGCCACTGAGGAGGATTCCACAGATACGCAGTATTTT
J: TRBJ1-5; V: TRBV6-1; D: TRBD1; size: .; CDR3: CASSDFRDSYNQPQHF; DNA: TGTGCCAGCAGTGACTTCCGGGACAGCTACAATCAGCCCCAGCATTTT
J: TRBJ2-7; V: TRBV5-1; D: .; size: .; CDR3: CASSLVGGSYEQYF; DNA: TGCGCCAGCAGCTTGGTAGGGGGATCCTACGAGCAGTACTTC
J: TRBJ1-2; V: TRBV15; D: TRBD1; size: .; CDR3: CATSRDRGQAYGYTF; DNA: TGTGCCACCAGCAGAGATCGAGGACAGGCCTATGGCTACACCTTC
J: TRBJ2-1; V: TRBV7-9; D: .; size: .; CDR3: CASSQRTAPPEQFF; DNA: TGTGCCAGCAGCCAGCGCACGGCCCCTCCTGAGCAGTTCTTC
J: TRBJ2-1; V: TRBV5-1; D: .; size: .; CDR3: CASSLVGGTSYNEQFF; DNA: TGCGCCAGCAGCTTGGTCGGCGGGACTTCCTACAATGAGCAGTTCTTC
J: TRBJ2-1; V: TRBV19; D: .; size: .; CDR3: CASSIAGWNEQFF; DNA: TGTGCCAGTAGTATAGCAGGGTGGAATGAGCAGTTCTTC
J: TRBJ2-2; V: TRBV6-5; D: .; size: .; CDR3: CASSYSGGANTGELFF; DNA: TGTGCCAGCAGTTACTCGGGCGGGGCGAACACCGGGGAGCTGTTTTTT
J: TRBJ2-3; V: TRBV2; D: TRBD1; size: .; CDR3: CASTWPGQGGDTQYF; DNA: TGTGCCAGCACCTGGCCGGGACAGGGAGGAGATACGCAGTATTTT
J: TRBJ2-3; V: TRBV7-9; D: TRBD2; size: .; CDR3: CASSSGLAGGRGTQYF; DNA: TGTGCCAGCAGCTCGGGACTAGCGGGGGGGCGTGGTACGCAGTATTTT
J: TRBJ1-1; V: TRBV4-2; D: TRBD1; size: .; CDR3: CASSQDLRTGGLHAFF; DNA: TGTGCCAGCAGCCAAGATCTCAGGACAGGGGGTTTACACGCTTTCTTT
J: TRBJ1-1; V: TRBV6-5; D: TRBD1; size: once; CDR3: CASSLTGAEAFF; DNA: TGTGCCAGCAGTTTAACAGGGGCCGAAGCTTTCTTT
J: TRBJ1-5; V: TRBV7-8; D: .; size: .; CDR3: CASSLLRTTSHQPQHF; DNA: TGTGCCAGCAGCCTTTTAAGGACAACCTCTCATCAGCCCCAGCATTTT
J: TRBJ2-1; V: TRBV3-1/TRBV3-2; D: TRBD1; size: .; CDR3: CASSQDPGGLNEQFF; DNA: TGTGCCAGCAGCCAAGATCCAGGGGGCCTAAATGAGCAGTTCTTC